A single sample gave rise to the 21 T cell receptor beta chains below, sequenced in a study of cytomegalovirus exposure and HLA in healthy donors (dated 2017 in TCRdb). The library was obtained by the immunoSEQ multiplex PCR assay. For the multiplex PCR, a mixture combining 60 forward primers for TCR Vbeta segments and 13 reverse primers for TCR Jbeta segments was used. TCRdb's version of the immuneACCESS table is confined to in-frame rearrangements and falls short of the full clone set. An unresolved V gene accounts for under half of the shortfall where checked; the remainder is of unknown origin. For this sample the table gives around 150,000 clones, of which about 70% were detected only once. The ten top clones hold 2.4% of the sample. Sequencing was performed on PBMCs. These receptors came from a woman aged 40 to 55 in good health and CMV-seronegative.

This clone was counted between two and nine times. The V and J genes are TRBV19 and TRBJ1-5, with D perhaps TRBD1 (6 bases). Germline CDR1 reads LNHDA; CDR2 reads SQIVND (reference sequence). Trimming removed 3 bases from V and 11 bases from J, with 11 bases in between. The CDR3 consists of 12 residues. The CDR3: CASSILDRSQHF. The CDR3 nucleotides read TGTGCCAGTAGTATCCTTGACAGGTCCCAGCATTTT.

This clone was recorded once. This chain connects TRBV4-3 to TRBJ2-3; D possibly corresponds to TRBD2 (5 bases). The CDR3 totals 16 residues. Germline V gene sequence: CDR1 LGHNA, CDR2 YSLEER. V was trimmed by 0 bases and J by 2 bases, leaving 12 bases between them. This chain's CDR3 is CASSQDNLANTDTQYF. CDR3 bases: TGCGCCAGCAGCCAAGATAATCTAGCTAACACAGATACGCAGTATTTT.

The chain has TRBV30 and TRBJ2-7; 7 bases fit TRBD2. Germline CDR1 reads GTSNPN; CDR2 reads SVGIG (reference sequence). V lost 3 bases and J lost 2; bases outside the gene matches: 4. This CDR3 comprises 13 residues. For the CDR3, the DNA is TGTGCCTGGAGCGTAGCGGGTCCCTACGAGCAGTACTTC. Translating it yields CAWSVAGPYEQYF.

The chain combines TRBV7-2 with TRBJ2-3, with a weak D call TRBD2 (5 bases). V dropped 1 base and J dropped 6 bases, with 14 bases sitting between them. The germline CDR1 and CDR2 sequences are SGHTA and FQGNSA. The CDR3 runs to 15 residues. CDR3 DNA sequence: TGTGCCAGCAGCTTAGGCGGGCTAGCATCCGATACGCAGTATTTT. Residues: CASSLGGLASDTQYF.

The CDR3 sequence is CASTWQWGEGNQPQHF. In DNA form, the CDR3 reads TGTGCCAGCACTTGGCAGTGGGGCGAGGGCAATCAGCCCCAGCATTTT. The chain uses TRBV5-5 and TRBJ1-5, with TRBD1 as a possible D gene (5 bases). Germline assignment: CDR1 SGHKS and CDR2 YYEKEE (reference sequence). The CDR3 covers 16 residues. Trimming removed 6 bases at V and 2 bases at J, with 18 bases between.

The CDR3 bases are TGTGCCAGCAGCCCGAAAGGGCCGCAGGGAGCTTTCTTT. This sequence encodes CASSPKGPQGAFF. The chain has TRBV7-9 and TRBJ1-1, with a tentative D call TRBD1 (5 bases). V lost 5 bases to trimming and J lost 10 bases, with 17 bases between them. The CDR3 is made up of 13 amino acids. Germline-derived CDR1 and CDR2 are SEHNR and FQNEAQ (reference sequence).

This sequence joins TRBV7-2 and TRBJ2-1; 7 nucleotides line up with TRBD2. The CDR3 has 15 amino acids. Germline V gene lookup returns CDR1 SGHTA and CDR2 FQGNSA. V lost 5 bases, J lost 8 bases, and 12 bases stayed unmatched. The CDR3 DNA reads TGTGCCAGCAGCCGCCTAGCGGTCCCTGGGGATGAGCAGTTCTTC. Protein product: CASSRLAVPGDEQFF.

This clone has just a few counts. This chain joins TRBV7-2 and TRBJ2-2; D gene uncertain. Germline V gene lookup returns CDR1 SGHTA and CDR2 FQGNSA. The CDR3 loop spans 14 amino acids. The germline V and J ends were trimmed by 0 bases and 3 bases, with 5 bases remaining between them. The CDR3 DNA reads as TGTGCCAGCAGCTTAGCCCGTTACACCGGGGAGCTGTTTTTT. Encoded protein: CASSLARYTGELFF.

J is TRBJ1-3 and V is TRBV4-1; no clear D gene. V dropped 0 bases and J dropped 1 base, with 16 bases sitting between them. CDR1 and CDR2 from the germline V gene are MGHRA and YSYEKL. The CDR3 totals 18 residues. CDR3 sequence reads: CASSQDSPFRLSGNTIYF. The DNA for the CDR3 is TGCGCCAGCAGCCAAGATTCCCCCTTTCGTTTATCTGGAAACACCATATATTTT.

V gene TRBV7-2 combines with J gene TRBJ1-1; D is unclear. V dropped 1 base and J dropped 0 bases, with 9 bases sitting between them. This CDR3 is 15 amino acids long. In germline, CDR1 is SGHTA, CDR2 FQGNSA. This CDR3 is CASSLGWAVNTEAFF. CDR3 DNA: TGTGCCAGCAGCTTAGGTTGGGCCGTGAACACTGAAGCTTTCTTT. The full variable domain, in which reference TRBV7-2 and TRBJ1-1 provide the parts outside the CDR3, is GAGVSQSPSNKVTEKGKDVELRCDPISGHTALYWYRQSLGQGLEFLIYFQGNSAPDKSGLPSDRFSAERTGGSVSTLTIQRTQQEDSAVYLCASSLGWAVNTEAFFGQGTRLTVV.

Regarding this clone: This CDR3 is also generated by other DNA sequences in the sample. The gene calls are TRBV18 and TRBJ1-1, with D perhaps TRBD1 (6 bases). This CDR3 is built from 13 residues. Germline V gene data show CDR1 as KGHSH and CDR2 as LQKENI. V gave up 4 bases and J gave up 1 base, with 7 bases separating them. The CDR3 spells CASSLGQNTEAFF. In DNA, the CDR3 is TGTGCCAGCTCACTGGGACAGAACACTGAAGCTTTCTTT.

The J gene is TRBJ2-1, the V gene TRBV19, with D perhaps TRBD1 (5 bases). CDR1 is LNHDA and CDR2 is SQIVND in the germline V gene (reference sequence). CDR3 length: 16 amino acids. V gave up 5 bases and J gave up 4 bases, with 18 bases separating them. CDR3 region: CASSAQGALLYNEQFF. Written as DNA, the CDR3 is TGTGCCAGTAGTGCGCAGGGCGCGCTCCTATACAATGAGCAGTTCTTC.

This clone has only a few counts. The CDR3, as DNA: TGTGCCAGCAGCCCTCATGGACAGGGTCGGCAGCCCCAGCATTTT. Translation gives CASSPHGQGRQPQHF. This rearrangement joins TRBV7-9 to TRBJ1-5, with 8 bases fitting TRBD1. The germline V gene has CDR1 SEHNR and CDR2 FQNEAQ (reference sequence). The CDR3 length is 15 residues. V lost 5 bases to trimming and J lost 7 bases; unmatched junction nucleotides: 10.

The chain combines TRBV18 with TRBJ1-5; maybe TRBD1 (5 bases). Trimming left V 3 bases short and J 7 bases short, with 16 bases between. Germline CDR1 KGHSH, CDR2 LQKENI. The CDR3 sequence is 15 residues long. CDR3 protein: CASSPSPNGGQPQHF. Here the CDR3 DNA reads TGTGCCAGCTCACCTAGCCCAAACGGGGGGCAGCCCCAGCATTTT.

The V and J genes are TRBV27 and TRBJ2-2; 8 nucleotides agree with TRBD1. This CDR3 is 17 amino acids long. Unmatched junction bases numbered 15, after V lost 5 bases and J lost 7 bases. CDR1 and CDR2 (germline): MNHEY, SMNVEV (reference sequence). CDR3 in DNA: TGTGCCAGCAGTGGCCCCGTAGGACAGGGTCTGGTCGGGGAGCTGTTTTTT. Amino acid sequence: CASSGPVGQGLVGELFF.

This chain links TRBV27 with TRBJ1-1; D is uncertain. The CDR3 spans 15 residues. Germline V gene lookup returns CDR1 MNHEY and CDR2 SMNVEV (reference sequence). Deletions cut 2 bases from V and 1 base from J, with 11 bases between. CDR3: CASSLTAGRNTEAFF. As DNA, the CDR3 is TGTGCCAGCAGTTTAACGGCAGGAAGGAACACTGAAGCTTTCTTT.

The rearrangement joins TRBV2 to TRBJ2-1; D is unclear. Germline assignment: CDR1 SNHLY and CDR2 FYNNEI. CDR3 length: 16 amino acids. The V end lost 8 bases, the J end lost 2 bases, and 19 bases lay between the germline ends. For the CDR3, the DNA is TGTGCCAGCGAGAACCTCGAAAGCACTGCCTACAATGAGCAGTTCTTC. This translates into CASENLESTAYNEQFF.

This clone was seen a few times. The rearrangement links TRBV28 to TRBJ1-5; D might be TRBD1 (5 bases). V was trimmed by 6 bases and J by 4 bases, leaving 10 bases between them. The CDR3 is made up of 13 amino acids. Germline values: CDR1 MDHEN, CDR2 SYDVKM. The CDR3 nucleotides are TGTGCCAGCAGGGTCCAGGGTAATCAGCCCCAGCATTTT. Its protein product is CASRVQGNQPQHF.

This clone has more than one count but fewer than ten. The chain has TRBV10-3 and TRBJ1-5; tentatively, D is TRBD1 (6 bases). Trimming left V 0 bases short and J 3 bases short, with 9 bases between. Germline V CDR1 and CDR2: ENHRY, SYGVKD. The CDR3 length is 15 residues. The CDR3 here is CAISESDSYNQPQHF. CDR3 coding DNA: TGTGCCATCAGTGAGTCGGACAGCTACAATCAGCCCCAGCATTTT.

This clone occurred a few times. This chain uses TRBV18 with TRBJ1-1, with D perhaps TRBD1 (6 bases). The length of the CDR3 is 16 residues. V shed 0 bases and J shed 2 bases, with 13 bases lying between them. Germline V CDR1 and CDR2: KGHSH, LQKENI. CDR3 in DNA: TGTGCCAGCTCACCACCGGGGGCGACCTATAACACTGAAGCTTTCTTT. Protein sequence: CASSPPGATYNTEAFF.

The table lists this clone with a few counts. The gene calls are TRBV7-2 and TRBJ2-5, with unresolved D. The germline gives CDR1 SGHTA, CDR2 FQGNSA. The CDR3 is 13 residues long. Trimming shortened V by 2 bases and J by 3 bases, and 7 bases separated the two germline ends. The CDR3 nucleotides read TGTGCCAGCAGCTTATCTAGAGAAGAGACCCAGTACTTC. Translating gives CASSLSREETQYF.